These 18 T cell receptor beta chains were all obtained from the same sample, sequenced in a study of cytomegalovirus exposure and HLA in healthy donors. Data came from immunoSEQ multiplex PCR; TCRdb stores just in-frame clones and leaves some out. Among roughly 140,000 clones listed, 80% to 90% were seen once. The specimen sequenced was PBMCs. The receptor source for this set is a woman between 18 and 30 years old in good health and CMV-seropositive.

V usage is TRBV28 and J usage is TRBJ1-5; D perhaps matches TRBD1 (5 bases). The CDR3 extends over 14 amino acids. Germline V lookup: CDR1 MDHEN, CDR2 SYDVKM. Deletions cut 6 bases from V and 1 base from J, with 10 bases between. CDR3 region: CASSGHRSNQPQHF. Written as DNA, the CDR3 is TGTGCCAGCAGCGGACATCGAAGCAATCAGCCCCAGCATTTT.

The chain links TRBV9 to TRBJ1-5; D is unclear. The CDR3 spans 14 residues. V was pared by 0 bases and J by 9 bases, with 13 bases between. Germline assignment: CDR1 SGDLS and CDR2 YYNGEE. For the CDR3, the DNA is TGTGCCAGCAGCGTAGGTGGAGGATCGGGGCCCCAGCATTTT. Translation gives CASSVGGGSGPQHF.

A single count supports this clone. The CDR3 DNA reads TGTGCCAGCAGCTTAGCCCTAAATATACAGTACGAGCAGTACTTC. It codes for CASSLALNIQYEQYF. V and J are TRBV11-2 and TRBJ2-7, with D uncertain. Germline CDR1 and CDR2: SGHAT and FQNNGV. The CDR3 runs to 15 residues. Trimming cost V 1 base and J 4 bases, with 14 bases left between them.

This clone was detected a few times. The rearrangement joins TRBV29-1 to TRBJ2-1; 9 bases align to TRBD2. Germline trimming cut 4 bases from V and 6 bases from J; bases unmatched to any gene: 4. Germline values: CDR1 SQVTM, CDR2 ANQGSEA. The length of the CDR3 is 13 residues. CDR3: CSVGAGGGNEQFF. The CDR3 coding sequence is TGCAGCGTTGGTGCGGGGGGGGGCAATGAGCAGTTCTTC.

The chain is built from TRBV14 and TRBJ2-1; 7 bases align to TRBD1. Germline V gene lookup returns CDR1 SGHDN and CDR2 FVKESK. The CDR3 has 13 residues. The junction had 3 bases not matched to a gene; V was cut back by 4 bases and J by 6 bases. CDR3 sequence reads: CASSLRQGNEQFF. Written as DNA, the CDR3 is TGTGCCAGCAGCCTGCGACAGGGCAATGAGCAGTTCTTC. The whole variable domain, filled in from reference TRBV14 and TRBJ2-1, reads EAGVTQFPSHSVIEKGQTVTLRCDPISGHDNLYWYRRVMGKEIKFLLHFVKESKQDESGMPNNRFLAERTGGTYSTLKVQPAELEDSGVYFCASSLRQGNEQFFGPGTRLTVL.

V usage is TRBV30 and J usage is TRBJ2-3, with a weak D call TRBD2 (6 bases). This CDR3 is built from 15 residues. V dropped 0 bases and J dropped 5 bases, with 15 bases sitting between them. Germline V CDR1 and CDR2: GTSNPN, SVGIG (reference sequence). For the CDR3, the DNA is TGTGCCTGGAGTGTAGGAGGGAGGATCGGAGATACGCAGTATTTT. Amino acids: CAWSVGGRIGDTQYF.

This clone was counted a few times. The sample contains more than one DNA sequence encoding this CDR3. The chain uses TRBV5-1 and TRBJ2-7; TRBD1 matches at 8 bases. Losses at the gene ends were 4 bases for V and 2 bases for J; bases not matched to a gene: 5. The CDR3 totals 14 residues. Germline values: CDR1 SGHRS, CDR2 YFSETQ. CDR3: CASSRGQGPYEQYF. The CDR3 DNA reads TGCGCCAGCAGCCGCGGACAGGGCCCCTACGAGCAGTACTTC.

The chain employs TRBV5-6 and TRBJ1-3; 8 positions agree with TRBD1. Germline lookup yields CDR1 SGHDT and CDR2 YYEEEE. The CDR3 runs to 16 residues. After removal of 6 bases from V and 4 bases from J, the junction contained 12 bases not matched to a gene. The CDR3 nucleotides are TGTGCCAGCACCTATAAAACAGGGGGTCAAGGAAACACCATATATTTT. This gives the protein CASTYKTGGQGNTIYF.

J is TRBJ1-5 and V is TRBV7-8, with TRBD1 matching 9 bases. The J segment lost 4 bases and the V segment lost 5 bases, leaving 9 bases of the junction unmatched. Germline lookup yields CDR1 SGHVS and CDR2 FQNEAQ. The CDR3 runs to 16 residues. The DNA for the CDR3 is TGTGCCAGCAGCCTTTCTACAGGGGGCGCGAATCAGCCCCAGCATTTT. It encodes CASSLSTGGANQPQHF.

The CDR3: CASSLKSGRVDTQYF. CDR3 nucleotides: TGTGCCAGCAGCTTAAAGAGCGGGAGGGTAGATACGCAGTATTTT. The chain couples TRBV7-3 to TRBJ2-3; 10 bases line up with TRBD2. The CDR3 spans 15 residues. Germline V gene sequence: CDR1 SGHTA, CDR2 FQGTGA. With V trimmed by 1 base and J by 5 bases, 3 bases remained unmatched.

As to this clone: The limits of the CDR3 on the DNA are not certain, so only TCRdb's listed CDR3 is given. This chain uses TRBV27 with TRBJ2-5; TRBD1 reflects the table's D call only, with no check against the DNA. A total of 19 residues make up the CDR3, ends included. The V gene's germline CDR1 is MNHEY and CDR2 SMNVEV (reference sequence). The CDR3 reads CASTRQNSQETQYFGPQYF.

The chain has TRBV7-9 and TRBJ1-2; 9 bases are a match to TRBD1. Germline CDR1 is SEHNR and CDR2 is FQNEAQ (reference sequence). V gave up 5 bases and J gave up 4 bases; unmatched junction bases: 11. The CDR3 is 16 residues long. This chain's CDR3 is CASSAGTGHSIYGYTF. CDR3 bases: TGTGCCAGCAGCGCGGGGACAGGGCACTCCATCTATGGCTACACCTTC.

V is TRBV4-2 and J is TRBJ1-1, with D possibly TRBD1 on 6 matching bases. The germline gives CDR1 LGHNA, CDR2 YNFKEQ. The CDR3 extends over 17 amino acids. Trimming left V 2 bases short and J 1 base short, with 17 bases between. The CDR3 DNA reads TGTGCCAGCAGCCAAACCTTTCGGGACACCAAGAACACTGAAGCTTTCTTT. Amino acid sequence: CASSQTFRDTKNTEAFF.

The V gene is TRBV6-4, the J gene TRBJ1-1, with TRBD1 matching over 7 bases. V lost 3 bases and J lost 2; bases outside the gene matches: 6. Germline CDR1 and CDR2: MRHNA and SNTAGT. There are 15 residues in the CDR3. The CDR3: CASSETGTDNTEAFF. The CDR3 DNA is TGTGCCAGCAGTGAGACTGGGACAGATAACACTGAAGCTTTCTTT.

This clone was seen a single time. The chain joins TRBV7-9 to TRBJ2-3; 9 nucleotides line up with TRBD1. Losses at the gene ends were 4 bases for V and 6 bases for J; bases not matched to a gene: 5. Germline CDR1 is SEHNR and CDR2 is FQNEAQ (reference sequence). The CDR3 consists of 14 residues. The CDR3 loop is CASSSGQGRDTQYF. The DNA for the CDR3 is TGTGCCAGCAGCTCGGGACAGGGCCGGGATACGCAGTATTTT.

The sample holds one count of this clone. Here the CDR3 DNA reads TGCGCCAGCAGCTTTGAGGGCAATGAGCAGTTCTTC. Protein: CASSFEGNEQFF. The J gene is TRBJ2-1, the V gene TRBV5-1, with D perhaps TRBD2 (5 bases). Deletions cut 2 bases from V and 6 bases from J, with 6 bases between. CDR1 is SGHRS and CDR2 is YFSETQ in the germline V gene. The CDR3 is 12 amino acids.

This clone was counted a single time. V usage is TRBV9 and J usage is TRBJ2-5; TRBD1 aligns across 10 bases. The V and J ends lost 1 base and 5 bases, in that order; junction bases with no gene match: 5. This CDR3 contains 15 residues. Germline values: CDR1 SGDLS, CDR2 YYNGEE. In DNA form, the CDR3 reads TGTGCCAGCAGCGTATGGGACAGGGGTGAGGAGACCCAGTACTTC. This translates into CASSVWDRGEETQYF.

The chain is built from TRBV29-1 and TRBJ2-2; 8 nucleotides agree with TRBD2. Germline lookup yields CDR1 SQVTM and CDR2 ANQGSEA. V lost 4 bases, J lost 1 base, and 5 bases stayed unmatched. The CDR3 extends over 15 amino acids. This CDR3 reads CSVVLAELNTGELFF. The CDR3 region has the DNA TGCAGCGTTGTACTAGCGGAACTGAACACCGGGGAGCTGTTTTTT.